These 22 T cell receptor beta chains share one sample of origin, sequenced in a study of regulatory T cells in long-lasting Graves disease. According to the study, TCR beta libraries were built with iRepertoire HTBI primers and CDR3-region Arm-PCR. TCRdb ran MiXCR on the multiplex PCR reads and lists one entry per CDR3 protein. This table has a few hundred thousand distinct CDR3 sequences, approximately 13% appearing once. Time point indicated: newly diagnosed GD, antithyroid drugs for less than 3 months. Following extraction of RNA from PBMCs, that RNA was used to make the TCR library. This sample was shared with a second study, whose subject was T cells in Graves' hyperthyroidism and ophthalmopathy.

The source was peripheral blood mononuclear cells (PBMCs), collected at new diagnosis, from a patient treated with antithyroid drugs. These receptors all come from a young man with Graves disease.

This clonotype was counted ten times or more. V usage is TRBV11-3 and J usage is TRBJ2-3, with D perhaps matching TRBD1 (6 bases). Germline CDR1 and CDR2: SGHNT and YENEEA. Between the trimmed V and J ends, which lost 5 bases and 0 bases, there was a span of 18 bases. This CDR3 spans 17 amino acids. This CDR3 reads CASSRNRGMGSTDTQYF. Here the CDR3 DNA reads TGTGCCAGCAGCCGGAATAGGGGGATGGGCAGCACAGATACGCAGTATTTT.

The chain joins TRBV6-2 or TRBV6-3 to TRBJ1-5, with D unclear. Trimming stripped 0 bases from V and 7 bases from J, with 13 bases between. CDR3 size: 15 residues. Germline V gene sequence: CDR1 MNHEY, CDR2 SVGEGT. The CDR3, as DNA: TGTGCCAGCAGTTACTCGACCCCGACGGACCAGCCCCAGCATTTT. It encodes CASSYSTPTDQPQHF.

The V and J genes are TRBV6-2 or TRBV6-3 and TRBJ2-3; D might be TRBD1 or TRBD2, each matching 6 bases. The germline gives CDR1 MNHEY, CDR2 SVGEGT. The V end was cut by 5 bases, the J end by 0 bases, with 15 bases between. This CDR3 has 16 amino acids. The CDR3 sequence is CASSRGAAGSTDTQYF. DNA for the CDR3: TGTGCCAGCAGTAGGGGGGCGGCGGGGAGCACAGATACGCAGTATTTT.

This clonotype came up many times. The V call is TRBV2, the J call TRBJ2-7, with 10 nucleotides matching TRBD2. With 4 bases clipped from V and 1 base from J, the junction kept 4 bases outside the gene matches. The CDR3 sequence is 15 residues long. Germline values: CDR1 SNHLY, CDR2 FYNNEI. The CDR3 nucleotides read TGTGCCAGCAGTGGACGGACTAGCGGTTCCTACGAGCAGTACTTC. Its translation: CASSGRTSGSYEQYF.

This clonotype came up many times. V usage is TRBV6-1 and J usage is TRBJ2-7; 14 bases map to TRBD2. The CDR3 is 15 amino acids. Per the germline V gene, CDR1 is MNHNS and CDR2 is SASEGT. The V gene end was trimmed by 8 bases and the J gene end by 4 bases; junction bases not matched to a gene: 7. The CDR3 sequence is CASRPRTSGRYEQYF. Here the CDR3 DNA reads TGTGCCAGCCGCCCGCGGACTAGCGGGAGGTACGAGCAGTACTTC.

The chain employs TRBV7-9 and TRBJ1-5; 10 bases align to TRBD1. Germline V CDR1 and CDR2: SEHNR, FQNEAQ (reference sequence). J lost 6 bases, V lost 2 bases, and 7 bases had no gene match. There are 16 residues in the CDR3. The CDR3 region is CASSLSGTGDSQPQHF. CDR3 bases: TGTGCCAGCAGCTTATCCGGGACAGGGGACAGTCAGCCCCAGCATTTT.

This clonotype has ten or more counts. The CDR3 loop is CSVVAGDYGYTF. DNA of the CDR3: TGCAGCGTTGTAGCCGGGGACTATGGCTACACCTTC. J is TRBJ1-2 and V is TRBV29-1; D is unclear. The CDR3 is 12 amino acids. CDR1 and CDR2 (germline): SQVTM, ANQGSEA. Between the trimmed V and J ends, which lost 4 bases and 3 bases, there was a span of 9 bases.

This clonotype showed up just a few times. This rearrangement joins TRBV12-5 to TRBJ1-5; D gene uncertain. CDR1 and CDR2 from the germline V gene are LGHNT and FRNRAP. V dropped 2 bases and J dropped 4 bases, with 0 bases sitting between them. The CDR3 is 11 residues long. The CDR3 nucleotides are TGTGCTAGTGGTTTGAATCAGCCCCAGCATTTT. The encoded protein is CASGLNQPQHF.

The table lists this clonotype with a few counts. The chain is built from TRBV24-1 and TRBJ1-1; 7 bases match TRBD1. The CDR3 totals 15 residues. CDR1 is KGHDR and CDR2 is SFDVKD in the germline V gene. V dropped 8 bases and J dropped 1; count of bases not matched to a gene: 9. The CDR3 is CATMADRASNTEAFF. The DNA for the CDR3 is TGTGCCACCATGGCCGACAGGGCTTCGAACACTGAAGCTTTCTTT.

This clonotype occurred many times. CDR3 in DNA: TGTGCCAGCAGTTTATCGGGGGGTTACAACTACGAGCAGTACTTC. This gives the protein CASSLSGGYNYEQYF. The chain recombines TRBV27 with TRBJ2-7, with a weak D call TRBD2 (6 bases). Germline-derived CDR1 and CDR2 are MNHEY and SMNVEV (reference sequence). The V end lost 0 bases, the J end lost 3 bases, and 12 bases lay between the germline ends. CDR3 size: 15 residues.

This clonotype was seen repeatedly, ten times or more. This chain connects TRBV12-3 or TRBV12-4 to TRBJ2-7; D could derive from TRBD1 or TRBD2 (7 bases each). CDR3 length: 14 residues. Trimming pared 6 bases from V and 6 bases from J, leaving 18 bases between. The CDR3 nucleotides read TGTGCCAGCAGACCTAGCGGAGGGGGCGCCGAGCAGTACTTC. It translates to CASRPSGGGAEQYF.

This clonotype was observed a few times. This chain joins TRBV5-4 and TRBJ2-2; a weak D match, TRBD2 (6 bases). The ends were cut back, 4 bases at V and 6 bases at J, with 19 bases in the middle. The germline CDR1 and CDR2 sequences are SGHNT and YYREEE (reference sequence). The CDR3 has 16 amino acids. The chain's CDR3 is CASSAGPIEGAGELFF. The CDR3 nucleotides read TGTGCCAGCAGCGCGGGACCAATCGAAGGGGCCGGGGAGCTGTTTTTT.

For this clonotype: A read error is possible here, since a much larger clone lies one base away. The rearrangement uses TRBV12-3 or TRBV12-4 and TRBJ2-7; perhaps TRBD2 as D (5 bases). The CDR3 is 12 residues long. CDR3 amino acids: CAGSPEGSEQYF. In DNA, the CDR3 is TGTGCCGGCAGTCCCGAAGGGAGCGAGCAGTACTTC.

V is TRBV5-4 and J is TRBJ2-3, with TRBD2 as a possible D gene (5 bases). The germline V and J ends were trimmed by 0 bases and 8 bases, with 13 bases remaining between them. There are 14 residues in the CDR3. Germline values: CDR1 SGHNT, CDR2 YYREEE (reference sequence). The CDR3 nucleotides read TGTGCCAGCAGCTTGGACGGTAGCGTAGGTACGCAGTATTTT. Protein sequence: CASSLDGSVGTQYF.

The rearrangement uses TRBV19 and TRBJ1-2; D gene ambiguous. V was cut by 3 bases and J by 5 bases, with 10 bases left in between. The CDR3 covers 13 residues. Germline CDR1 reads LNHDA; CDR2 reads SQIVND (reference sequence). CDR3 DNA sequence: TGTGCCAGTAGTATTGGACGAGTTTATGGCTACACCTTC. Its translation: CASSIGRVYGYTF.

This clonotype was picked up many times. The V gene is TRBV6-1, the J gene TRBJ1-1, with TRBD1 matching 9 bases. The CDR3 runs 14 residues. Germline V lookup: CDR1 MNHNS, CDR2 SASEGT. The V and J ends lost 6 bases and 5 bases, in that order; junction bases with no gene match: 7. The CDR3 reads CASRTGQGRTEAFF. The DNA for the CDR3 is TGTGCCAGCAGGACCGGACAGGGGAGGACTGAAGCTTTCTTT.

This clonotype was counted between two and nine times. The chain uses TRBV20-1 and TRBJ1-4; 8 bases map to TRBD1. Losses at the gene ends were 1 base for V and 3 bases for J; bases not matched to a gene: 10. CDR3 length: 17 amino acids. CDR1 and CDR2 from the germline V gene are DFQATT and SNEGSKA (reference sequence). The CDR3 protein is CSARGRTGLKANEKLFF. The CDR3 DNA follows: TGCAGTGCTAGAGGAAGGACAGGGTTGAAGGCTAATGAAAAACTGTTTTTT.

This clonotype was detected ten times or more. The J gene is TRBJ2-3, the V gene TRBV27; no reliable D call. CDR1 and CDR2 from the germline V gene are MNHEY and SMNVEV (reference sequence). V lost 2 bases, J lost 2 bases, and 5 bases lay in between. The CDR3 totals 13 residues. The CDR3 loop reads CASSLISTDTQYF. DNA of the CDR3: TGTGCCAGCAGTTTAATTTCCACAGATACGCAGTATTTT.

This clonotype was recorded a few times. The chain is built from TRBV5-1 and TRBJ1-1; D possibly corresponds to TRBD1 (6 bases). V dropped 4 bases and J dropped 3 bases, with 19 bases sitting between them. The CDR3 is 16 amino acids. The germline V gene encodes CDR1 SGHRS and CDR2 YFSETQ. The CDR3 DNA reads TGCGCCAGCAGCCCCGGACAGCGGCTGGGGGACACTGAAGCTTTCTTT. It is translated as CASSPGQRLGDTEAFF.

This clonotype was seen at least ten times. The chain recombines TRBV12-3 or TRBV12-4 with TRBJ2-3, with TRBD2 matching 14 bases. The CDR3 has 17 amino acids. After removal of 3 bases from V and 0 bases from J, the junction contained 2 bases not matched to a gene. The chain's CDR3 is CASSFGLAGGSTDTQYF. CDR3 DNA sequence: TGTGCCAGCAGTTTCGGACTAGCGGGAGGAAGCACAGATACGCAGTATTTT.

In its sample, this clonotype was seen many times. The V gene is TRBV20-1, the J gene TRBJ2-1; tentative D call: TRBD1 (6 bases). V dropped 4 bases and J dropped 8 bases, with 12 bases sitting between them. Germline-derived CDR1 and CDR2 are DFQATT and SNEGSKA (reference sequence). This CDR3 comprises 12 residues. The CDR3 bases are TGCAGTGCTAACCAACAGGGACATGAGCAGTTCTTC. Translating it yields CSANQQGHEQFF.

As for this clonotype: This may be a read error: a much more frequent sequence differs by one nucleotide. This chain's CDR3 is CASSGASGGNTGELFF. The CDR3 DNA reads TGTGCCAGCAGTGGGGCTAGCGGAGGGAACACCGGGGAGCTGTTTTTT. This chain uses TRBV27 with TRBJ2-2; 7 positions match TRBD2. The junction had 7 bases not matched to a gene; V was cut back by 5 bases and J by 1 base. The CDR3 sequence is 16 residues long. The germline V gene encodes CDR1 MNHEY and CDR2 SMNVEV (reference sequence).